The 32 T cell receptor beta chains given below trace back to one sample, sequenced in a study of CD8+ T cells in alopecia areata. Following RNA extraction, reverse transcription yielded cDNA that acted as the sequencing template. The repertoire was sequenced with immunoSEQ multiplex PCR; TCRdb's copy has only in-frame clones and lacks some. The profile covers roughly 100,000 clones, with less than 70% appearing a single time and roughly 8.8% taken by the ten largest. Sequenced material: CD4+ T cells sorted from blood. The receptor source for this set is a human donor in good health.

This clone was picked up a small number of times. The J gene is TRBJ2-1, the V gene TRBV5-6; the D gene is possibly TRBD2 (6 bases). V was cut by 0 bases and J by 0 bases, with 7 bases left in between. The CDR3 is 15 residues long. Germline assignment: CDR1 SGHDT and CDR2 YYEEEE. The CDR3 region has the DNA TGTGCCAGCAGCTTGGTGGGGGGCTCCTACAATGAGCAGTTCTTC. This encodes CASSLVGGSYNEQFF.

V gene TRBV5-1 combines with J gene TRBJ1-5; possible D gene TRBD1, 6 bases. Germline CDR1 reads SGHRS; CDR2 reads YFSETQ. The CDR3 has 15 residues. Trimming took 4 bases from V and 0 from J, leaving 11 bases between them. In nucleotides, the CDR3 is TGCGCCAGCAGCCTCGGACAGAATAGCAATCAGCCCCAGCATTTT. Amino acid sequence: CASSLGQNSNQPQHF.

The rearrangement links TRBV11-2 to TRBJ2-2; no reliable D call. V lost 5 bases to trimming and J lost 5 bases, with 15 bases between them. This CDR3 has 15 residues. The germline V gene encodes CDR1 SGHAT and CDR2 FQNNGV. The chain's CDR3 is CASSPRQRRTGELFF. CDR3 coding DNA: TGTGCCAGCAGCCCCCGGCAGCGTAGGACCGGGGAGCTGTTTTTT.

The chain links TRBV6-5 to TRBJ1-2, with TRBD1 identical over 10 bases. CDR1 and CDR2 (germline): MNHEY, SVGAGI. The CDR3 length is 14 residues. Trimming removed 5 bases from V and 4 bases from J; junction bases left unmatched: 4. CDR3 region: CASSTDRGAYGYTF. The CDR3 DNA follows: TGTGCCAGCAGTACGGACAGGGGGGCCTATGGCTACACCTTC.

The chain employs TRBV5-7 and TRBJ2-1; either TRBD1 or TRBD2 may supply D (5 bases each). TRBV5-7 belongs to the ORF category, with a function that is uncertain. V lost 1 base and J 10 bases, leaving 15 bases between the germline ends. The CDR3 covers 14 residues. Here the CDR3 DNA reads TGTGCCAGCAGCTTGTATGGCAGGGAGAGAGAGCAGTTCTTC. This translates into CASSLYGREREQFF.

This chain joins TRBV5-4 and TRBJ2-1; 10 nucleotides match TRBD2. J was trimmed by 10 bases and V by 4 bases; bases with no gene match: 11. Germline assignment: CDR1 SGHNT and CDR2 YYREEE (reference sequence). The CDR3 spans 15 residues. CDR3 amino acids: CASSPSQRGGREQFF. The CDR3 bases are TGTGCCAGCAGCCCCTCACAGCGGGGGGGCCGGGAGCAGTTCTTC.

This clone was seen just once. The chain combines TRBV29-1 with TRBJ2-7; 7 nucleotides align to TRBD1. CDR3 size: 12 residues. The V and J ends lost 6 bases and 2 bases, in that order; junction bases with no gene match: 4. The germline gives CDR1 SQVTM, CDR2 ANQGSEA. The CDR3 nucleotides are TGCAGCGTAGGGGACAGCCCCTACGAGCAGTACTTC. This translates into CSVGDSPYEQYF.

This clone was picked up a small number of times. This chain links TRBV19 with TRBJ2-2; D is unclear. Deletions cut 3 bases from V and 1 base from J, with 9 bases between. This CDR3 has 15 amino acids. Germline CDR1 LNHDA, CDR2 SQIVND (reference sequence). The CDR3 loop is CASSISSLNTGELFF. CDR3 coding DNA: TGTGCCAGTAGTATTTCTTCATTGAACACCGGGGAGCTGTTTTTT.

The chain joins TRBV5-1 to TRBJ1-1, with D unresolved. Trimming pared 3 bases from V and 1 base from J, leaving 7 bases between. The CDR3 covers 13 residues. Per germline, CDR1 SGHRS and CDR2 YFSETQ. DNA of the CDR3: TGCGCCAGCAGCTACAGCGAGAACACTGAAGCTTTCTTT. Its protein is CASSYSENTEAFF.

The chain carries TRBV7-9 and TRBJ1-1; tentative D call: TRBD1 (5 bases). CDR1 and CDR2 (germline): SEHNR, FQNEAQ (reference sequence). The CDR3 consists of 14 residues. V gave up 6 bases and J gave up 1 base, with 12 bases separating them. The DNA for the CDR3 is TGTGCCAGCAGTAAGGGGCAGGAGAACACTGAAGCTTTCTTT. This translates into CASSKGQENTEAFF.

This chain uses TRBV2 with TRBJ2-7; no reliable D call. The CDR3 totals 11 residues. V was trimmed by 1 base and J by 6 bases, leaving 4 bases between them. The V gene's germline CDR1 is SNHLY and CDR2 FYNNEI. CDR3 DNA sequence: TGTGCCAGCAGTGAAGTCGGCGAGCAGTACTTC. Protein product: CASSEVGEQYF. The full variable domain, its missing parts supplied by reference TRBV2 and TRBJ2-7, is EPEVTQTPSHQVTQMGQEVILRCVPISNHLYFYWYRQILGQKVEFLVSFYNNEISEKSEIFDDQFSVERPDGSNFTLKIRSTKLEDSAMYFCASSEVGEQYFGPGTRLTVT.

This clone was seen a few times. The rearrangement links TRBV30 to TRBJ1-4; 9 nucleotides line up with TRBD1. CDR1 and CDR2 (germline): GTSNPN, SVGIG (reference sequence). The CDR3 consists of 15 residues. Losses at the gene ends were 3 bases for V and 6 bases for J; bases not matched to a gene: 8. The CDR3 here is CAWRDFRDRDEKLFF. Here the CDR3 DNA reads TGTGCCTGGAGGGATTTCCGGGACAGGGATGAAAAACTGTTTTTT.

The chain joins TRBV29-1 to TRBJ2-7, with D tentatively TRBD2 (5 bases). Germline V CDR1 and CDR2: SQVTM, ANQGSEA. Trimming shortened V by 5 bases and J by 7 bases, and 21 bases separated the two germline ends. The CDR3 covers 14 residues. The CDR3 sequence: CSVLLATKAREQYF. In DNA form, the CDR3 reads TGCAGCGTTCTGCTAGCAACCAAAGCGCGGGAGCAGTACTTC.

The genes are TRBV7-9 and TRBJ1-2; 9 bases are a match to TRBD1. With V trimmed by 5 bases and J by 4 bases, 11 bases remained unmatched. CDR3 length: 16 amino acids. Per germline, CDR1 SEHNR and CDR2 FQNEAQ (reference sequence). Here the CDR3 DNA reads TGTGCCAGCAGCCCTAATACCGGGACAGGGAGCTATGGCTACACCTTC. It is translated as CASSPNTGTGSYGYTF.

The V call is TRBV5-1, the J call TRBJ2-5; TRBD2 matches at 9 bases. This CDR3 has 15 residues. The ends lost 4 bases at V and 3 bases at J; junction bases unmatched: 7. The germline V gene has CDR1 SGHRS and CDR2 YFSETQ. CDR3 sequence (DNA): TGCGCCAGCAGCCTCCGAGCGGGGGGTGAAGAGACCCAGTACTTC. This codes for CASSLRAGGEETQYF.

This chain links TRBV15 with TRBJ1-6; 9 bases agree with TRBD1. V gave up 5 bases and J gave up 7 bases; unmatched junction bases: 9. The CDR3 loop spans 16 amino acids. Germline CDR1 LNHNV, CDR2 YYDKDF (reference sequence). The CDR3 here is CATSGRQGGGNSPLHF. CDR3 DNA: TGTGCCACCAGCGGCCGACAGGGGGGCGGGAATTCACCCCTCCACTTT. Full variable domain (rest looked up from reference TRBV15 and TRBJ1-6): DAMVIQNPRYQVTQFGKPVTLSCSQTLNHNVMYWYQQKSSQAPKLLFHYYDKDFNNEADTPDNFQSRRPNTSFCFLDIRSPGLGDTAMYLCATSGRQGGGNSPLHFGNGTRLTVT.

The rearrangement joins TRBV2 to TRBJ1-6; perhaps TRBD1 as D (6 bases). The CDR3 runs to 14 residues. Trimming left V 7 bases short and J 6 bases short, with 13 bases between. From germline, CDR1 is SNHLY and CDR2 FYNNEI. The CDR3 coding sequence is TGTGCCAGCAAGTCGGGGACATCTAATTCACCCCTCCACTTT. Protein sequence: CASKSGTSNSPLHF.

The CDR3 spells CSASKLGNTEAFF. In nucleotides, the CDR3 is TGCAGCGCATCAAAATTGGGGAACACTGAAGCTTTCTTT. This chain uses TRBV29-1 with TRBJ1-1; no clear D. The V end lost 7 bases, the J end lost 1 base, and 13 bases lay between the germline ends. This CDR3 is 13 amino acids long. Germline-derived CDR1 and CDR2 are SQVTM and ANQGSEA.

V gene TRBV27 combines with J gene TRBJ1-4; possibly TRBD1 for D (5 bases). The V gene lost 3 bases and the J gene lost 2 bases, with 10 bases spanning the gap. This CDR3 is built from 15 residues. Germline-derived CDR1 and CDR2 are MNHEY and SMNVEV (reference sequence). In DNA, the CDR3 is TGTGCCAGCAGTTTGTACGGGACGACTAATGAAAAACTGTTTTTT. It is translated as CASSLYGTTNEKLFF.

This clone was seen a handful of times. The genes are TRBV4-3 and TRBJ1-6; D unclear. V was cut by 0 bases and J by 6 bases, with 18 bases left in between. CDR1 LGHNA and CDR2 YSLEER come from the germline V gene. The CDR3 length is 18 residues. Written as DNA, the CDR3 is TGCGCCAGCAGCCAAGATAACCACGGATTCACGACTAATTCACCCCTCCACTTT. This encodes CASSQDNHGFTTNSPLHF.

The table lists this clone with a few counts. V usage is TRBV7-2 and J usage is TRBJ2-7; D unclear. The CDR3 is made up of 13 amino acids. V was shortened by 2 bases and J by 3 bases, with 8 bases between the two germline ends. In germline, CDR1 is SGHTA, CDR2 FQGNSA. For the CDR3, the DNA is TGTGCCAGCAGCTTAACGCGGAACTACGAGCAGTACTTC. Translated: CASSLTRNYEQYF.

This clone was found a few times. This chain connects TRBV28 to TRBJ2-4; D might be TRBD1 (6 bases). The V end lost 8 bases, the J end lost 0 bases, and 11 bases lay between the germline ends. The CDR3 totals 14 residues. Germline V gene lookup returns CDR1 MDHEN and CDR2 SYDVKM. The CDR3 spells CASSGDGAKNIQYF. DNA of the CDR3: TGTGCCAGCTCAGGGGACGGAGCCAAAAACATTCAGTACTTC.

This clone was recorded a few times. This sequence joins TRBV6-5 and TRBJ2-3, with 7 positions matching TRBD2. The CDR3 loop spans 15 amino acids. V dropped 0 bases and J dropped 3; count of bases not matched to a gene: 3. Germline assignment: CDR1 MNHEY and CDR2 SVGAGI. CDR3 loop: CASSYSGRETDTQYF. The CDR3 DNA sequence: TGTGCCAGCAGTTACTCTGGGAGGGAAACAGATACGCAGTATTTT.

This clone was seen at least ten times. The J gene is TRBJ1-4, the V gene TRBV23-1; maybe TRBD1 (6 bases). TRBV23-1 is noted as an ORF with a role that remains uncertain. This CDR3 is built from 17 residues. Between the trimmed V and J ends, which lost 6 bases and 7 bases, there was a span of 24 bases. CDR3 loop: CASSRTAEFKGGEKLFF. The CDR3 DNA follows: TGCGCCAGCAGCCGTACGGCGGAGTTTAAAGGGGGTGAAAAACTGTTTTTT.

The chain couples TRBV30 to TRBJ2-5; D may correspond to TRBD1 or TRBD2 (5 bases each). The V gene lost 3 bases and the J gene lost 7 bases, with 12 bases spanning the gap. Germline V CDR1 and CDR2: GTSNPN, SVGIG (reference sequence). This CDR3 is built from 12 residues. The CDR3 protein is CAWSVVGGTQYF. The CDR3 DNA reads TGTGCCTGGAGCGTGGTTGGGGGGACCCAGTACTTC.

The V gene is TRBV15, the J gene TRBJ2-5; D unresolved. The germline CDR1 and CDR2 sequences are LNHNV and YYDKDF (reference sequence). This CDR3 spans 12 amino acids. The V gene lost 0 bases and the J gene lost 2 bases, with 1 base spanning the gap. CDR3 DNA: TGTGCCACCAGCAGAGAACAAGAGACCCAGTACTTC. It codes for CATSREQETQYF.

This clone was seen a handful of times. The chain couples TRBV29-1 to TRBJ2-5; D is possibly TRBD1 (5 bases). Germline V CDR1 and CDR2: SQVTM, ANQGSEA. The CDR3 totals 14 residues. The V gene lost 1 base and the J gene lost 6 bases, with 15 bases spanning the gap. In nucleotides, the CDR3 is TGCAGCGTTGAAGCGGCTCAGGGTGGGAAGACCCAGTACTTC. This gives the protein CSVEAAQGGKTQYF. The entire variable domain, with the rest obtained from reference TRBV29-1 and TRBJ2-5, is as follows: SAVISQKPSRDICQRGTSLTIQCQVDSQVTMMFWYRQQPGQSLTLIATANQGSEATYESGFVIDKFPISRPNLTFSTLTVSNMSPEDSSIYLCSVEAAQGGKTQYFGPGTRLLVL.

This clone was seen a few times. The chain couples TRBV30 to TRBJ2-3, with unresolved D. Germline CDR1 reads GTSNPN; CDR2 reads SVGIG (reference sequence). The V end was cut by 0 bases, the J end by 4 bases, with 11 bases between. The CDR3 has 14 residues. The CDR3 reads CAWSVQSGPDTQYF. CDR3 sequence (DNA): TGTGCCTGGAGTGTACAGTCAGGCCCAGATACGCAGTATTTT.

The chain couples TRBV7-2 to TRBJ1-5, with 12 bases aligning to TRBD1. Germline V gives CDR1 SGHTA, CDR2 FQGNSA. V was pared by 5 bases and J by 5 bases, with 4 bases of the junction left unmatched. The CDR3 contains 15 residues. This chain's CDR3 is CASSPGQGAHQPQHF. The CDR3 DNA follows: TGTGCCAGCAGCCCGGGACAGGGGGCACATCAGCCCCAGCATTTT.

This chain uses TRBV30 with TRBJ2-5; D remains unclear. This CDR3 has 11 amino acids. The V gene's germline CDR1 is GTSNPN and CDR2 SVGIG (reference sequence). With 4 bases removed from V and 7 bases from J, the gap between germline ends came to 10 bases. DNA of the CDR3: TGTGCCTGGAACATAGCTGGGACCCAGTACTTC. Translated, it gives CAWNIAGTQYF.

A few counts support this clone. The chain uses TRBV2 and TRBJ1-6; 9 bases are a match to TRBD1. Germline trimming cut 6 bases from V and 7 bases from J; bases unmatched to any gene: 7. Germline V lookup: CDR1 SNHLY, CDR2 FYNNEI. The CDR3 consists of 15 residues. The CDR3: CASSLQGAGNSPLHF. CDR3 sequence (DNA): TGTGCCAGCAGCCTACAGGGGGCTGGGAATTCACCCCTCCACTTT.

The chain has TRBV6-1 and TRBJ2-5, with 7 positions matching TRBD1. V shed 6 bases, J shed 4 bases, and the junction held 11 bases outside the gene matches. CDR3 length: 15 amino acids. Germline V gives CDR1 MNHNS, CDR2 SASEGT. CDR3 amino acids: CASSGRTGARETQYF. For the CDR3, the DNA is TGTGCCAGCAGCGGTAGAACAGGGGCTCGAGAGACCCAGTACTTC.